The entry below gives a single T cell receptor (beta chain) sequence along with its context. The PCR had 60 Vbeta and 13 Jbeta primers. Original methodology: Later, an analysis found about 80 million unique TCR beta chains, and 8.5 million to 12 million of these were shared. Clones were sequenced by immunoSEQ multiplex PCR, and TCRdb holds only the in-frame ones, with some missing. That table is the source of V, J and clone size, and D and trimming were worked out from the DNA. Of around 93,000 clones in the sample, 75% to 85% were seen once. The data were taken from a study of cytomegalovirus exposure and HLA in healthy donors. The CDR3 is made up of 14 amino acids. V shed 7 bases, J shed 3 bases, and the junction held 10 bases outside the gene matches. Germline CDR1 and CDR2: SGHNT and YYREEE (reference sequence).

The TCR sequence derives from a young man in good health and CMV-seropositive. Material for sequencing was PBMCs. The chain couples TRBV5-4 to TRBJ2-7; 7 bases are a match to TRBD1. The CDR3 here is CASGTTGTVYEQYF. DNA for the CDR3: TGTGCCAGCGGGACCACCGGGACAGTCTACGAGCAGTACTTC.